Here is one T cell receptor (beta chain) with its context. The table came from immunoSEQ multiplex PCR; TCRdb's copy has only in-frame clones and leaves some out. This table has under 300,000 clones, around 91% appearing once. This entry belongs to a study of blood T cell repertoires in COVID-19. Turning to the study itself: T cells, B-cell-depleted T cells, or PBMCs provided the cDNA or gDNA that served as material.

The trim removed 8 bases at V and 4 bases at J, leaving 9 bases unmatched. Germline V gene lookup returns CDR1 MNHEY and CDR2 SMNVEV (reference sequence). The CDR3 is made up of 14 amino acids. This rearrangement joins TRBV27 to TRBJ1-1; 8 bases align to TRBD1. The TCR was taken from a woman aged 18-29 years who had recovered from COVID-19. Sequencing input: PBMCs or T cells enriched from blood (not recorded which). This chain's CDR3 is CASHRTGTGTEAFF. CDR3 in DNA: TGTGCCAGCCACAGGACAGGGACGGGCACTGAAGCTTTCTTT.